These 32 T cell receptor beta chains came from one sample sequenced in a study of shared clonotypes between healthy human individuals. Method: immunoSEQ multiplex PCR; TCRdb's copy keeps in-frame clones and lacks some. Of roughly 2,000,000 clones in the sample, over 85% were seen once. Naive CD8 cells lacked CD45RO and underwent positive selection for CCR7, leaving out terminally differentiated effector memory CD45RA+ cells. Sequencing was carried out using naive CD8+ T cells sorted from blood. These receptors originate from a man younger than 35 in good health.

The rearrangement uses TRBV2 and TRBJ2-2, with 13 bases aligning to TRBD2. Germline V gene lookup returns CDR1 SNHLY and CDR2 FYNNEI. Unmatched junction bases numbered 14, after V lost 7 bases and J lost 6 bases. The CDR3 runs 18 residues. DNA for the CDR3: TGTGCCAGCACTCGACTAGCGGGAGGTGAAGGGGGTGCCGGGGAGCTGTTTTTT. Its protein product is CASTRLAGGEGGAGELFF.

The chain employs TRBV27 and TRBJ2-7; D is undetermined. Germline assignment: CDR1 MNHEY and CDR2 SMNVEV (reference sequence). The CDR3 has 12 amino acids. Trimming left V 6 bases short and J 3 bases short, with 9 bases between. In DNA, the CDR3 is TGTGCCAGCAGAGGGCTTGACTACGAGCAGTACTTC. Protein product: CASRGLDYEQYF.

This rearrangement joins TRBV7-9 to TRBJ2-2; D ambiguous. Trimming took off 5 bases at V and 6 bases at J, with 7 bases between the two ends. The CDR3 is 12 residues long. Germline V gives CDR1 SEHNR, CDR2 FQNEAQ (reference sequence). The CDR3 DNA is TGTGCCAGCAGCACTGGGGCCGGGGAGCTGTTTTTT. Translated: CASSTGAGELFF. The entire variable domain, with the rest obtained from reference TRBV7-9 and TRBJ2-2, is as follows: DTGVSQNPRHKITKRGQNVTFRCDPISEHNRLYWYRQTLGQGPEFLTYFQNEAQLEKSRLLSDRFSAERPKGSFSTLEIQRTEQGDSAMYLCASSTGAGELFFGEGSRLTVL.

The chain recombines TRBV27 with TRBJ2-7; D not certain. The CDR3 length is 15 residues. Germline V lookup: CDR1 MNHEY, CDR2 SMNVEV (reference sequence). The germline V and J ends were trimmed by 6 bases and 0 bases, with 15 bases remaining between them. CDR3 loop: CASSRDVESSYEQYF. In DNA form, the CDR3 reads TGTGCCAGCAGCAGAGATGTGGAGAGCTCCTACGAGCAGTACTTC.

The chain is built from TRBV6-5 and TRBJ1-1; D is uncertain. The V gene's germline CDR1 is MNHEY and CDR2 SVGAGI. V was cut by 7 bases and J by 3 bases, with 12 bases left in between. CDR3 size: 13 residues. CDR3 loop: CASTLWVDTEAFF. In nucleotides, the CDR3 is TGTGCCAGCACCCTTTGGGTAGACACTGAAGCTTTCTTT.

The CDR3 DNA follows: TGTGCCAGCAGTTTAAGTAGGGATGATGTCCCCCAGCATTTT. Protein: CASSLSRDDVPQHF. V is TRBV27 and J is TRBJ1-5, with D uncertain. Germline assignment: CDR1 MNHEY and CDR2 SMNVEV (reference sequence). Trimming removed 2 bases from V and 10 bases from J, with 15 bases in between. CDR3 length equals 14 residues.

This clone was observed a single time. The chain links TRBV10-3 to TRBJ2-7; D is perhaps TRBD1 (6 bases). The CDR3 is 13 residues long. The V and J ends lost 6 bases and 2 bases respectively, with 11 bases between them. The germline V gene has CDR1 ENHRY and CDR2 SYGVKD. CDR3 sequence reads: CAIRDSATYEQYF. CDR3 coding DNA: TGTGCCATCAGGGACAGTGCCACCTACGAGCAGTACTTC.

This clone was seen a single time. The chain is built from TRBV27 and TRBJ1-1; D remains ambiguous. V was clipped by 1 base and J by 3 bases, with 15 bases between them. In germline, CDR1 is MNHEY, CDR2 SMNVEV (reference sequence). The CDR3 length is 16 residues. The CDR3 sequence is CASSLWGGRRDTEAFF. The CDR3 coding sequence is TGTGCCAGCAGTTTATGGGGTGGCCGTAGGGACACTGAAGCTTTCTTT.

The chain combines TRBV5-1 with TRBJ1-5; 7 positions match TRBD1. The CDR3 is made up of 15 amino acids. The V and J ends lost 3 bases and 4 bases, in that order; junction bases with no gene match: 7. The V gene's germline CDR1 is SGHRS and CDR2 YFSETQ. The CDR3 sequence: CASSWEGQPNQPQHF. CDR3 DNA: TGCGCCAGCAGCTGGGAGGGACAGCCAAATCAGCCCCAGCATTTT.

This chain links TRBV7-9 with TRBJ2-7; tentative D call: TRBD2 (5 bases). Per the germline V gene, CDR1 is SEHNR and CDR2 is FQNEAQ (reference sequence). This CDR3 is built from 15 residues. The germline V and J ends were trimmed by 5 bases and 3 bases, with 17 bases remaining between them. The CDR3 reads CASSVLLSGVYEQYF. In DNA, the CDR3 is TGTGCCAGCAGCGTACTACTTTCCGGGGTCTACGAGCAGTACTTC.

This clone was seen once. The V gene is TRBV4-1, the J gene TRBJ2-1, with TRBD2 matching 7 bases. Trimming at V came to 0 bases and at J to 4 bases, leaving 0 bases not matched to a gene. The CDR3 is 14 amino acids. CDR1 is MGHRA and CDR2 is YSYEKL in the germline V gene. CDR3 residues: CASSQDGGYNEQFF. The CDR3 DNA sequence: TGCGCCAGCAGCCAAGACGGGGGGTACAATGAGCAGTTCTTC.

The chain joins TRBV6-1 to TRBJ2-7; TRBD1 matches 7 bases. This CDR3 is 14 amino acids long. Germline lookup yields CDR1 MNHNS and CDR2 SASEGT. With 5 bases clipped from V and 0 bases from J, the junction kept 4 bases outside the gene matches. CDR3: CASSPDRDSYEQYF. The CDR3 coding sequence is TGTGCCAGCAGTCCTGACAGGGACTCCTACGAGCAGTACTTC.

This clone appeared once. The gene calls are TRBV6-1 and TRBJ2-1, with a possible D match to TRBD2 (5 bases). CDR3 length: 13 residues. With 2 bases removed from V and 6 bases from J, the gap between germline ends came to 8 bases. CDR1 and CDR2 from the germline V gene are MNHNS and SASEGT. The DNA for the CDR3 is TGTGCCAGCAGTGAAAGGACTCTCAATGAGCAGTTCTTC. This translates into CASSERTLNEQFF.

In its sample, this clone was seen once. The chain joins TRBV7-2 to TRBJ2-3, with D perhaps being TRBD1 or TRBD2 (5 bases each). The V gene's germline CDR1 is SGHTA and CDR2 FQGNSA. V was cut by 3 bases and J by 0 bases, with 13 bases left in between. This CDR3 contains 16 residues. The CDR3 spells CASSFSGTPSTDTQYF. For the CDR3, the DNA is TGTGCCAGCAGCTTCTCCGGGACGCCTAGCACAGATACGCAGTATTTT.

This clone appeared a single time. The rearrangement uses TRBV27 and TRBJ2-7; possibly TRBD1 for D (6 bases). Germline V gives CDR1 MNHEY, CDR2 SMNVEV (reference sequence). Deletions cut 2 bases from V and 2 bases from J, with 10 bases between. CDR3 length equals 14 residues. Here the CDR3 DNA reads TGTGCCAGCAGTTTAGGGACAAACGCCTACGAGCAGTACTTC. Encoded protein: CASSLGTNAYEQYF.

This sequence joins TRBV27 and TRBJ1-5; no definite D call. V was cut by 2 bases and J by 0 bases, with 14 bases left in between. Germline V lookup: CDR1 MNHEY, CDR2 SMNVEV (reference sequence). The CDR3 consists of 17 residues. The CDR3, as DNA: TGTGCCAGCAGTTTACTTGGTACTGGGGATAGCAATCAGCCCCAGCATTTT. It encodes CASSLLGTGDSNQPQHF.

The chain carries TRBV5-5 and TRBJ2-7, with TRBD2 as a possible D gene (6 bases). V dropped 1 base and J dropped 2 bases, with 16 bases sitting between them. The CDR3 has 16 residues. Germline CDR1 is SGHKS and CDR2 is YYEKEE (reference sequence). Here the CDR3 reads CASSLRGIPAPYEQYF. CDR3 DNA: TGTGCCAGCAGCTTGCGGGGGATCCCGGCCCCCTACGAGCAGTACTTC.

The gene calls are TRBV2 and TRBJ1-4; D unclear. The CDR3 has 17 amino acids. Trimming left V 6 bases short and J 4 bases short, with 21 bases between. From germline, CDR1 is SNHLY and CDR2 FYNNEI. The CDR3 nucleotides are TGTGCCAGCAGGGAGGAAAGTCCGTCCTGGGGTAATGAAAAACTGTTTTTT. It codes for CASREESPSWGNEKLFF. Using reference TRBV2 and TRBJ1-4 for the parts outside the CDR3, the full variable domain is EPEVTQTPSHQVTQMGQEVILRCVPISNHLYFYWYRQILGQKVEFLVSFYNNEISEKSEIFDDQFSVERPDGSNFTLKIRSTKLEDSAMYFCASREESPSWGNEKLFFGSGTQLSVL.

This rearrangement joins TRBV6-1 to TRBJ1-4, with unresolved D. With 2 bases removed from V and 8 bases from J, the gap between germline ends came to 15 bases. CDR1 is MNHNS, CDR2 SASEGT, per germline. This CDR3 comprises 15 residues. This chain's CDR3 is CASSESLEISEKLFF. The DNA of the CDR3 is TGTGCCAGCAGTGAAAGTTTGGAGATTTCGGAAAAACTGTTTTTT.

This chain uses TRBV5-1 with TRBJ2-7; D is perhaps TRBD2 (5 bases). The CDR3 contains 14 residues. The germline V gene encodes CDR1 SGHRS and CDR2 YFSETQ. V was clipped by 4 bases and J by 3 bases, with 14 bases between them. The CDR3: CASSQDLQFYEQYF. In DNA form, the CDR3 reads TGCGCCAGCAGCCAGGACTTACAGTTCTACGAGCAGTACTTC. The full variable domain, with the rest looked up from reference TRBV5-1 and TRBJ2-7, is KAGVTQTPRYLIKTRGQQVTLSCSPISGHRSVSWYQQTPGQGLQFLFEYFSETQRNKGNFPGRFSGRQFSNSRSEMNVSTLELGDSALYLCASSQDLQFYEQYFGPGTRLTVT.

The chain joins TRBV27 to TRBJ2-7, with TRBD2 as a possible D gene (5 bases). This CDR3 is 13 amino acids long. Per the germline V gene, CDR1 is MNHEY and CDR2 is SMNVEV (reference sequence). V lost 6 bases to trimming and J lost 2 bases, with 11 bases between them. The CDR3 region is CASSPREPYEQYF. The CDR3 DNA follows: TGTGCCAGCAGCCCAAGGGAGCCCTACGAGCAGTACTTC.

The DNA of the CDR3 is TGTGCCAGTAGTACGCCGGGGGGGTCTGGGGCCAACGTCCTGACTTTC. It encodes CASSTPGGSGANVLTF. The J gene is TRBJ2-6, the V gene TRBV19, with 8 bases that match TRBD2. The germline CDR1 and CDR2 sequences are LNHDA and SQIVND (reference sequence). After removal of 4 bases from V and 1 base from J, the junction contained 3 bases not matched to a gene. The CDR3 sequence is 16 residues long. Combining the CDR3 with reference TRBV19 and TRBJ2-6 gives the whole variable domain DGGITQSPKYLFRKEGQNVTLSCEQNLNHDAMYWYRQDPGQGLRLIYYSQIVNDFQKGDIAEGYSVSREKKESFPLTVTSAQKNPTAFYLCASSTPGGSGANVLTFGAGSRLTVL.

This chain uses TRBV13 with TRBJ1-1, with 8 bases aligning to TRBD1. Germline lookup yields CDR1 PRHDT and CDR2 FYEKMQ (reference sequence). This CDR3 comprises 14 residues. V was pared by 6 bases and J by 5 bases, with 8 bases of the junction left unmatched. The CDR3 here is CASSWGQGATEAFF. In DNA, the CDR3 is TGTGCCAGCAGTTGGGGGCAGGGGGCTACTGAAGCTTTCTTT.

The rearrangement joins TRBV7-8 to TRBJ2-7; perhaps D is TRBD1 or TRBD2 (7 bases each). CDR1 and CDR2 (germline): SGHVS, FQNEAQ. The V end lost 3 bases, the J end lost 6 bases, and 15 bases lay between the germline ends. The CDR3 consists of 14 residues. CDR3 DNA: TGTGCCAGCAGCTTTTTCACAGGGGAGGGCGAGCAGTACTTC. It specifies CASSFFTGEGEQYF.

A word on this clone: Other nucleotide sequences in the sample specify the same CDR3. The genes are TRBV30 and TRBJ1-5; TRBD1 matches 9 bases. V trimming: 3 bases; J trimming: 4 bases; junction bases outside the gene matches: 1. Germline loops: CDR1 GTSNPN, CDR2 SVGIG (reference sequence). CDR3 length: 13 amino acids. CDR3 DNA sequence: TGTGCCTGGAGCGGACAGGGGAATCAGCCCCAGCATTTT. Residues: CAWSGQGNQPQHF.

CDR3 in DNA: TGTGCCAGCAGCGGGGCACTGGTACCGTACGAGACCCAGTACTTC. This codes for CASSGALVPYETQYF. This chain links TRBV9 with TRBJ2-5; no clear D gene. The CDR3 loop spans 15 amino acids. Trimming shortened V by 3 bases and J by 5 bases, and 17 bases separated the two germline ends. Germline V gene data show CDR1 as SGDLS and CDR2 as YYNGEE.

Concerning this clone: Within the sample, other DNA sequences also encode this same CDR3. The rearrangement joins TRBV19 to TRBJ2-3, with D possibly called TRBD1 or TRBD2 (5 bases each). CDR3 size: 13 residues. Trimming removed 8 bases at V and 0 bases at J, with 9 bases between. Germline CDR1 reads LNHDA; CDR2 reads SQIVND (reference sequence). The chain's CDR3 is CASGGTSTDTQYF. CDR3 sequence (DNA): TGTGCCAGTGGGGGAACTAGCACAGATACGCAGTATTTT.

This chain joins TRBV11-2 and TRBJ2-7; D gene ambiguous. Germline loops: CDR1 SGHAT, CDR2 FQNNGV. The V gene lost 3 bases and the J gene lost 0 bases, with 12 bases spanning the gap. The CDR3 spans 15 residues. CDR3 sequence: CASSFSLFDSYEQYF. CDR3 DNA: TGTGCCAGCAGCTTCTCCCTGTTCGACTCCTACGAGCAGTACTTC.

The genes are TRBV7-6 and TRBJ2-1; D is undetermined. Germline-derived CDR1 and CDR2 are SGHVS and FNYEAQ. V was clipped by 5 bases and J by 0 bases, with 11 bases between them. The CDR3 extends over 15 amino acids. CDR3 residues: CASSPDPSSYNEQFF. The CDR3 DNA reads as TGTGCCAGCAGCCCCGACCCGAGCTCCTACAATGAGCAGTTCTTC.

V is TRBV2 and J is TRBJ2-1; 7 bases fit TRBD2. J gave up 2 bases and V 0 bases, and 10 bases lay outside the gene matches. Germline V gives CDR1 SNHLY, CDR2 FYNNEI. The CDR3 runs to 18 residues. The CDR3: CASSEALPAGAPYNEQFF. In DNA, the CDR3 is TGTGCCAGCAGTGAAGCGCTTCCCGCGGGAGCTCCCTACAATGAGCAGTTCTTC.

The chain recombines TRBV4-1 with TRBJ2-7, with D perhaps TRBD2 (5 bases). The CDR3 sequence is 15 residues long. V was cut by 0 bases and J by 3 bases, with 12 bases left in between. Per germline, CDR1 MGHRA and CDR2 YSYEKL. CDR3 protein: CASSQDRTQGYEQYF. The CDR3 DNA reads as TGCGCCAGCAGCCAAGATAGGACTCAAGGCTACGAGCAGTACTTC.

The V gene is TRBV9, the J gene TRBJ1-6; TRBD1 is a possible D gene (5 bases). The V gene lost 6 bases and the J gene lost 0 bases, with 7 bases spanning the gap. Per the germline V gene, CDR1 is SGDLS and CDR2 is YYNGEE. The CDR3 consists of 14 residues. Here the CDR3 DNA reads TGTGCCAGCAACCAGGGCTCCTATAATTCACCCCTCCACTTT. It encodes CASNQGSYNSPLHF.